Many counts were recorded for the clone carrying this T cell receptor beta chain. Germline values: CDR1 MDHEN, CDR2 SYDVKM. The CDR3 length is 15 residues. Trimming took off 2 bases at V and 7 bases at J, with 12 bases between the two ends. This sample is part of a study of neurological immune-mediated disorders. Template-switch 5'RACE cDNA synthesis added a 10-nucleotide unique molecular identifier. TCRdb recomputed calls from the 5' RACE reads with MiXCR, one row per CDR3 protein. In the table there are 30,000 or so distinct CDR3 sequences, roughly 13% of which are singletons. Time point of the sample: technical triplicate 2. Sorted libraries used approximately 910,000 CD4+ or CD8+ T cells.

The sequencing input was CD4+ T cells from blood. The origin of this receptor is a female donor with HTLV-1-associated myelopathy (HAM/TSP). The chain employs TRBV28 and TRBJ1-6, with D perhaps TRBD1 (5 bases). The CDR3 region is CASSLGGTGNSPLHF. In DNA form, the CDR3 reads TGTGCCAGCAGTTTAGGGGGAACGGGAAATTCACCCCTCCACTTT.